Sequencing of this T cell receptor beta chain was carried out in a study of cytomegalovirus exposure and HLA in healthy donors. Study conclusions and caveats: The likely origin of a cluster of highly shared sequence variants was a sequencing artifact.

It was healthy bone marrow donors who served as donors. The PCR made use of 60 Vbeta and 13 Jbeta primers. Sequencing used immunoSEQ multiplex PCR; TCRdb keeps in-frame clones, though not all of them. This table has 150,000 to 180,000 clones, 70% to 90% appearing once. As regards this clone: Antigen unknown.

The ends lost 5 bases at V and 8 bases at J; junction bases unmatched: 11. Germline assignment: CDR1 ENHRY and CDR2 SYGVKD. The CDR3 has 16 amino acids. This sequence joins TRBV10-3 and TRBJ2-1; TRBD2 matches 11 bases. Input material: PBMCs. The clonotype comes from a woman aged 40 to 50 in good health and CMV-seropositive. As DNA, the CDR3 is TGTGCCATCAGTAGATGGGGGACTAGCGGAGACTATGAGCAGTTCTTC. Protein sequence: CAISRWGTSGDYEQFF.